The 20 T cell receptor beta chains reported below all come from one sample, sequenced in a study of blood T cell repertoires in COVID-19. Sequencing used immunoSEQ multiplex PCR; TCRdb keeps in-frame clones, though not all of them. The data hold 250,000 to 300,000 clones, with approximately 85% observed a single time. What was sequenced was PBMCs or T cells enriched from blood (not recorded which). Receptors originate from a woman aged 45-59 years who had recovered from COVID-19.

The V gene is TRBV2, the J gene TRBJ1-1; TRBD1 agrees at 7 bases. Germline lookup yields CDR1 SNHLY and CDR2 FYNNEI. This CDR3 spans 14 amino acids. Trimming removed 6 bases from V and 2 bases from J; junction bases left unmatched: 6. The DNA of the CDR3 is TGTGCCAGCAGGAAGGGGACAGCAAACACTGAAGCTTTCTTT. Its translation: CASRKGTANTEAFF.

The chain is built from TRBV6-5 and TRBJ1-5; 7 bases match TRBD1. After removal of 6 bases from V and 5 bases from J, the junction contained 4 bases not matched to a gene. This CDR3 has 13 amino acids. Germline V CDR1 and CDR2: MNHEY, SVGAGI. The CDR3 is CASSYDRDQPQHF. The CDR3 DNA follows: TGTGCCAGCAGCTACGACAGGGATCAGCCCCAGCATTTT.

The chain uses TRBV3-1 (or the pseudogene TRBV3-2) and TRBJ1-6, with D possibly being TRBD1 (5 bases). Germline V gene sequence: CDR1 LGHDT, CDR2 YNNKEL (reference sequence). The V and J ends lost 5 bases and 8 bases respectively, with 10 bases between them. The CDR3 consists of 13 residues. The CDR3 DNA reads TGTGCCAGCAGCTGGGGGGGGGATTCACCCCTCCACTTT. This codes for CASSWGGDSPLHF.

The chain carries TRBV23-1 and TRBJ1-2, with TRBD1 identical over 7 bases. TRBV23-1 carries the ORF label, with uncertain function. Trimming at V came to 5 bases and at J to 4 bases, leaving 10 bases not matched to a gene. The CDR3 spans 15 residues. The CDR3 spells CASSTPSTGSYGYTF. The CDR3 DNA sequence: TGCGCCAGCAGTACTCCCTCGACAGGGTCCTATGGCTACACCTTC.

The rearrangement joins TRBV4-2 to TRBJ1-1; no clear D gene. In germline, CDR1 is LGHNA, CDR2 YNFKEQ. V lost 4 bases, J lost 3 bases, and 9 bases lay in between. The CDR3 totals 13 residues. Here the CDR3 DNA reads TGTGCCAGCAGCCGAGGGAGAGACACTGAAGCTTTCTTT. Its protein is CASSRGRDTEAFF.

The chain uses TRBV7-9 and TRBJ1-2, with TRBD1 as a possible D gene (6 bases). This CDR3 comprises 14 residues. The germline V gene encodes CDR1 SEHNR and CDR2 FQNEAQ (reference sequence). Trimming left V 4 bases short and J 6 bases short, with 15 bases between. CDR3 in amino acids: CASSSEVTGDGYTF. The CDR3 coding sequence is TGTGCCAGCAGCTCGGAGGTGACAGGAGATGGCTACACCTTC. Drawing the rest from reference TRBV7-9 and TRBJ1-2, the complete variable domain is DTGVSQNPRHKITKRGQNVTFRCDPISEHNRLYWYRQTLGQGPEFLTYFQNEAQLEKSRLLSDRFSAERPKGSFSTLEIQRTEQGDSAMYLCASSSEVTGDGYTFGSGTRLTVV.

The rearrangement joins TRBV28 to TRBJ2-7, with D uncertain. CDR3 length equals 11 residues. The V end was cut by 3 bases, the J end by 4 bases, with 4 bases between. Germline-derived CDR1 and CDR2 are MDHEN and SYDVKM. The CDR3 reads CASSFQYEQYF. In DNA form, the CDR3 reads TGTGCCAGCAGTTTCCAATACGAGCAGTACTTC. Supplemented by reference TRBV28 and TRBJ2-7, the full variable domain reads DVKVTQSSRYLVKRTGEKVFLECVQDMDHENMFWYRQDPGLGLRLIYFSYDVKMKEKGDIPEGYSVSREKKERFSLILESASTNQTSMYLCASSFQYEQYFGPGTRLTVT.

This clone has just a few counts. CDR3 bases: TGTGCCAGCAGTAGGGGACAGGGGCGATGGCCCCAGCATTTT. Translated: CASSRGQGRWPQHF. The genes are TRBV5-5 and TRBJ1-5, with 10 nucleotides matching TRBD1. Germline V gives CDR1 SGHKS, CDR2 YYEKEE (reference sequence). The CDR3 length is 14 residues. Trimming took 5 bases from V and 9 from J; bases not matched to a gene: 8.

This clone was found once. The rearrangement joins TRBV7-9 to TRBJ2-3; no definite D call. Deletions cut 5 bases from V and 3 bases from J, with 9 bases between. The CDR3 runs to 13 residues. Germline CDR1 reads SEHNR; CDR2 reads FQNEAQ (reference sequence). CDR3 amino acids: CASSPSRTDTQYF. In DNA form, the CDR3 reads TGTGCCAGCAGCCCCTCGCGGACAGATACGCAGTATTTT.

The V call is TRBV3-1 (or the pseudogene TRBV3-2), the J call TRBJ2-7; D remains unclear. Per germline, CDR1 LGHDT and CDR2 YNNKEL (reference sequence). Trimming removed 10 bases at V and 0 bases at J, with 13 bases between. The CDR3 is 13 amino acids. The CDR3 is CATFSPVSYEQYF. DNA of the CDR3: TGTGCCACCTTTTCCCCTGTCTCCTACGAGCAGTACTTC.

This CDR3 reads CASSLAVAGSYNEQFF. CDR3 nucleotide sequence: TGTGCCAGCAGCTTAGCGGTAGCGGGCTCCTACAATGAGCAGTTCTTC. The chain employs TRBV7-6 and TRBJ2-1; TRBD2 aligns across 7 bases. The CDR3 is 16 amino acids. Germline assignment: CDR1 SGHVS and CDR2 FNYEAQ. Losses at the gene ends were 0 bases for V and 0 bases for J; bases not matched to a gene: 2. The full variable domain, completed using reference TRBV7-6 and TRBJ2-1, is GAGVSQSPRYKVTKRGQDVALRCDPISGHVSLYWYRQALGQGPEFLTYFNYEAQQDKSGLPNDRFSAERPEGSISTLTIQRTEQRDSAMYRCASSLAVAGSYNEQFFGPGTRLTVL.

The chain couples TRBV5-4 to TRBJ2-2; TRBD1 might be the D (6 bases). The germline V gene encodes CDR1 SGHNT and CDR2 YYREEE (reference sequence). The CDR3 covers 15 residues. V lost 4 bases and J lost 1, with 11 bases in between. CDR3 in amino acids: CASSGTGRNTGELFF. The CDR3 DNA sequence: TGTGCCAGCAGCGGCACAGGGAGGAACACCGGGGAGCTGTTTTTT.

For the CDR3, the DNA is TGTGCCAGCAGTTTAGGGACAGGGGTTTCTGGAAACACCATATATTTT. It is translated as CASSLGTGVSGNTIYF. The chain is built from TRBV28 and TRBJ1-3, with 10 bases that match TRBD1. Germline V gives CDR1 MDHEN, CDR2 SYDVKM. With V trimmed by 2 bases and J by 1 base, 2 bases remained unmatched. This CDR3 has 16 amino acids.

This chain uses TRBV9 with TRBJ1-1; D not certain. V was shortened by 4 bases and J by 6 bases, with 10 bases between the two germline ends. The CDR3 sequence is 12 residues long. CDR1 and CDR2 from the germline V gene are SGDLS and YYNGEE. The CDR3 spells CASSLTAPEAFF. Here the CDR3 DNA reads TGTGCCAGCAGCTTAACAGCTCCTGAAGCTTTCTTT.

The chain employs TRBV2 and TRBJ2-5; the match to TRBD2 covers 12 bases. Germline values: CDR1 SNHLY, CDR2 FYNNEI. J lost 2 bases, V lost 6 bases, and 16 bases had no gene match. The CDR3 has 19 amino acids. CDR3 residues: CASSLRTQGLAGKQETQYF. The CDR3 nucleotides read TGTGCCAGCAGCCTACGCACACAGGGACTAGCGGGCAAGCAAGAGACCCAGTACTTC.

This sequence joins TRBV28 and TRBJ1-6, with 8 bases identical to TRBD1. The germline V gene has CDR1 MDHEN and CDR2 SYDVKM. This CDR3 contains 14 residues. The V and J ends lost 4 bases and 8 bases, in that order; junction bases with no gene match: 4. The CDR3: CASSSQGVYSPLHF. The CDR3 bases are TGTGCCAGCAGTTCACAGGGGGTGTATTCACCCCTCCACTTT.

The CDR3: CASSWDSSGNTIYF. CDR3 DNA: TGTGCCAGCAGCTGGGACTCCTCTGGAAACACCATATATTTT. The genes are TRBV5-4 and TRBJ1-3, with D tentatively TRBD1 (5 bases). Germline values: CDR1 SGHNT, CDR2 YYREEE (reference sequence). The V end lost 3 bases, the J end lost 0 bases, and 7 bases lay between the germline ends. This CDR3 region has 14 residues.

The chain joins TRBV7-2 to TRBJ2-7; possible D gene TRBD2, 5 bases. Between the trimmed V and J ends, which lost 5 bases and 0 bases, there was a span of 14 bases. Germline V CDR1 and CDR2: SGHTA, FQGNSA. The CDR3 totals 15 residues. CDR3 sequence: CASSKTTRSSYEQYF. CDR3 coding DNA: TGTGCCAGCAGCAAAACAACTAGAAGCTCCTACGAGCAGTACTTC.

The gene calls are TRBV6-5 and TRBJ1-2, with D tentatively TRBD1 (5 bases). V lost 2 bases and J 8 bases, leaving 21 bases between the germline ends. The CDR3 runs 16 residues. CDR1 is MNHEY and CDR2 is SVGAGI in the germline V gene. Here the CDR3 DNA reads TGTGCCAGCAGTTACACCTACTACCACAGACAGTCCGGCTACACCTTC. This sequence encodes CASSYTYYHRQSGYTF.

The chain employs TRBV28 and TRBJ1-2; 8 bases align to TRBD1. The ends lost 5 bases at V and 7 bases at J; junction bases unmatched: 12. CDR3 size: 15 residues. CDR1 is MDHEN, CDR2 SYDVKM, per germline. For the CDR3, the DNA is TGTGCCAGCAGTACTATGGACAGGGCGAAAGGTGGCTACACCTTC. Its translation: CASSTMDRAKGGYTF.